Sequencing of this T cell receptor (beta chain) was carried out in a study of cytomegalovirus exposure and HLA in healthy donors. Study results and limitations: Per a prior analysis, the majority of TCR beta V segments were productive roughly 87% or roughly 30% of the time.

A multiplex PCR was run with 60 Vbeta primers and 13 Jbeta primers. Here immunoSEQ multiplex PCR was the method, and the copy in TCRdb shows in-frame clones only, minus some. This sample has around 160,000 clones, with about 75% found just once. In regard to this clone: Its antigen is still unknown.

Per the germline V gene, CDR1 is SGHNT and CDR2 is YYREEE (reference sequence). This CDR3 spans 14 amino acids. J lost 8 bases, V lost 2 bases, and 7 bases had no gene match. This sequence joins TRBV5-4 and TRBJ2-1; 7 nucleotides agree with TRBD2. The sequencing input was PBMCs. The clonotype originates from a middle-aged man in good health and CMV-seropositive. CDR3 residues: CASSLAGNKYEQFF. In DNA, the CDR3 is TGTGCCAGCAGCTTAGCGGGAAACAAGTATGAGCAGTTCTTC. Filled out from reference TRBV5-4 and TRBJ2-1, the complete variable domain reads ETGVTQSPTHLIKTRGQQVTLRCSSQSGHNTVSWYQQALGQGPQFIFQYYREEENGRGNFPPRFSGLQFPNYSSELNVNALELDDSALYLCASSLAGNKYEQFFGPGTRLTVL.